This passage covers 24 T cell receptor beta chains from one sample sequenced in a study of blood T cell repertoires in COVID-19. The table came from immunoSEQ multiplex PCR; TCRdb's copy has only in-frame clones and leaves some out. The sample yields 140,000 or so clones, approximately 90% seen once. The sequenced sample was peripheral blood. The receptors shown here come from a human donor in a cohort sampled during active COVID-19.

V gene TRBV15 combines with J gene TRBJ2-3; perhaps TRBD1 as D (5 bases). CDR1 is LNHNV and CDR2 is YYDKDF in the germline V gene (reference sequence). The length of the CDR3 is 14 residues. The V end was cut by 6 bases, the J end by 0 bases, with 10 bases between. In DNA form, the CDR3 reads TGTGCCACCAGTCAGGGTAGGAGCACAGATACGCAGTATTTT. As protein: CATSQGRSTDTQYF.

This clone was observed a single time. The CDR3 DNA sequence: TGTGCCAGCAGCCCAGGGGCTAGCGGGGAAGAGACCCAGTACTTC. Translated: CASSPGASGEETQYF. The chain links TRBV11-3 to TRBJ2-5; 9 nucleotides agree with TRBD2. V lost 5 bases and J lost 3; bases outside the gene matches: 7. This CDR3 has 15 amino acids. Per the germline V gene, CDR1 is SGHNT and CDR2 is YENEEA.

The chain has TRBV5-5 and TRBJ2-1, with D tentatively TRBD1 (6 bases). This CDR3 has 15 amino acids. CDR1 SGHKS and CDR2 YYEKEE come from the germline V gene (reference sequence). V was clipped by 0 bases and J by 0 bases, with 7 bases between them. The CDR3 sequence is CASSLGDNSYNEQFF. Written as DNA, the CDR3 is TGTGCCAGCAGCTTGGGGGACAACTCCTACAATGAGCAGTTCTTC.

DNA of the CDR3: TGCGCCAGCAGCCGCAAAGACAGCGGGGGTCGGGACATTCAGTACTTC. Amino acid sequence: CASSRKDSGGRDIQYF. The chain couples TRBV4-3 to TRBJ2-4, with TRBD2 identical over 8 bases. CDR1 is LGHNA, CDR2 YSLEER, per germline. The CDR3 is 16 amino acids. The V segment lost 4 bases and the J segment 8 bases; nucleotides outside the gene matches: 13.

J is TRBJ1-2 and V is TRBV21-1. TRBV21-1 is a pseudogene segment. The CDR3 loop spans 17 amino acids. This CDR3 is CASSKVLRIRSNYGYTF. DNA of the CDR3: TGTGCCAGCAGCAAAGTCCTGAGGATTCGCTCTAACTATGGCTACACCTTC.

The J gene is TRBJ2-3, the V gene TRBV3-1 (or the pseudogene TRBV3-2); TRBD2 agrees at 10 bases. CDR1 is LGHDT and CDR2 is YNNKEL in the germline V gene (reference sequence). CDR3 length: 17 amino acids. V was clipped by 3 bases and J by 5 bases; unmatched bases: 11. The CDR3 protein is CASSHGKRGGTLDTQYF. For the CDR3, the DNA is TGTGCCAGCAGCCATGGGAAGCGGGGGGGCACTCTAGATACGCAGTATTTT.

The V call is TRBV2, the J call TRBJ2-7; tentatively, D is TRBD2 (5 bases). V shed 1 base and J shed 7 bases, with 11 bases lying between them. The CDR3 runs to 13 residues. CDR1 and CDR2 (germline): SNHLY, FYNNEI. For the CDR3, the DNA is TGTGCCAGCAGTGAAGGTGAGGGTTGGGAGCAGTACTTC. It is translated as CASSEGEGWEQYF. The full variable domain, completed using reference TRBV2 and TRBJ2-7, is EPEVTQTPSHQVTQMGQEVILRCVPISNHLYFYWYRQILGQKVEFLVSFYNNEISEKSEIFDDQFSVERPDGSNFTLKIRSTKLEDSAMYFCASSEGEGWEQYFGPGTRLTVT.

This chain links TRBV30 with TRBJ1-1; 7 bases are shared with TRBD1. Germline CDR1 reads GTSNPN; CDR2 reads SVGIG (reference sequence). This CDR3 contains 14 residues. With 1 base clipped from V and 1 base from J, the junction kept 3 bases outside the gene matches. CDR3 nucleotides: TGTGCCTGGAGTGCGGGACAGACGAACACTGAAGCTTTCTTT. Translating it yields CAWSAGQTNTEAFF.

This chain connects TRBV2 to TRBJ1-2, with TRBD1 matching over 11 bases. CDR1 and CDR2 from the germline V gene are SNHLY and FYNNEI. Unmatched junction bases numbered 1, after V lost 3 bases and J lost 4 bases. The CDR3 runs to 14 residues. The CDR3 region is CASSEGQGVYGYTF. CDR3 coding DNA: TGTGCCAGCAGTGAGGGACAGGGGGTCTATGGCTACACCTTC.

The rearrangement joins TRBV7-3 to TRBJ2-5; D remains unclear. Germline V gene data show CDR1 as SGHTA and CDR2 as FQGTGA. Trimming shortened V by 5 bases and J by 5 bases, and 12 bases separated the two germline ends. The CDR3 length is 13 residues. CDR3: CASSLNTLETQYF. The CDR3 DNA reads TGTGCCAGCAGCCTAAACACGTTGGAGACCCAGTACTTC.

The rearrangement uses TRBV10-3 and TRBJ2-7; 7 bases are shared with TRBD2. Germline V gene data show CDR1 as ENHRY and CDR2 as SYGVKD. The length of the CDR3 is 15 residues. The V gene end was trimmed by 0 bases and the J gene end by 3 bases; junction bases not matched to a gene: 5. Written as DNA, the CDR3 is TGTGCCATCAGTGAGTCAGGCGGGGGTGGCTACGAGCAGTACTTC. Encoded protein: CAISESGGGGYEQYF.

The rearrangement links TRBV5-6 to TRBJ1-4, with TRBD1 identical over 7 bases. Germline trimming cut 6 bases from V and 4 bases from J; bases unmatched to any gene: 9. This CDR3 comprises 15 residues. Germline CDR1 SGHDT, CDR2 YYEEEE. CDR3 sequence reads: CASTPPRGDNEKLFF. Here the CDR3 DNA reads TGTGCCAGCACCCCCCCCAGGGGGGATAATGAAAAACTGTTTTTT.

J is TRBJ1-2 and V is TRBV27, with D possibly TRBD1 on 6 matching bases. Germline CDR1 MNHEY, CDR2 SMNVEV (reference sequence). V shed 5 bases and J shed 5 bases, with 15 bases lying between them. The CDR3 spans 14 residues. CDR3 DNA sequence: TGTGCCAGCAGTCTCCGAGGGGGAGGGTATGGCTACACCTTC. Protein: CASSLRGGGYGYTF.

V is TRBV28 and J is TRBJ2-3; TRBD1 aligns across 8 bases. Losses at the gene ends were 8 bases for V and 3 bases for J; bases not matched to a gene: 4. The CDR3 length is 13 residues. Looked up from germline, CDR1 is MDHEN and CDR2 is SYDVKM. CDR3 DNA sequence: TGTGCCAGCTTGGACAGGGTGACAGATACGCAGTATTTT. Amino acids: CASLDRVTDTQYF. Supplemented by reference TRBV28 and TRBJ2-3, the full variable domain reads DVKVTQSSRYLVKRTGEKVFLECVQDMDHENMFWYRQDPGLGLRLIYFSYDVKMKEKGDIPEGYSVSREKKERFSLILESASTNQTSMYLCASLDRVTDTQYFGPGTRLTVL.

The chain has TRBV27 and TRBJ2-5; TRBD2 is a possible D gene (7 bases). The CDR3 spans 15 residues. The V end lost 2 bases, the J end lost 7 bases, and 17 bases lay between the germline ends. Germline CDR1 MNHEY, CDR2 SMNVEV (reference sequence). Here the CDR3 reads CASSLSGGAPRTQYF. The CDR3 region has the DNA TGTGCCAGCAGTTTAAGTGGGGGGGCCCCCCGGACCCAGTACTTC.

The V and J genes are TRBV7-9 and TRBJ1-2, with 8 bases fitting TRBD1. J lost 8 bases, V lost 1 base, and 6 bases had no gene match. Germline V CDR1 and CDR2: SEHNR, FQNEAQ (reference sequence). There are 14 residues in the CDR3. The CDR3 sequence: CASSLGRTGRGYTF. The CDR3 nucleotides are TGTGCCAGCAGCTTAGGTCGGACAGGGAGGGGCTACACCTTC. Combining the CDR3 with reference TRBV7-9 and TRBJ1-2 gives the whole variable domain DTGVSQNPRHKITKRGQNVTFRCDPISEHNRLYWYRQTLGQGPEFLTYFQNEAQLEKSRLLSDRFSAERPKGSFSTLEIQRTEQGDSAMYLCASSLGRTGRGYTFGSGTRLTVV.

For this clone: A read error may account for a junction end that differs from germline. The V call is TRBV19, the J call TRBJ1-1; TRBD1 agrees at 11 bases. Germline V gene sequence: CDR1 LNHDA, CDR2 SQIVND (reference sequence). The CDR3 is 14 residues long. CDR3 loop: CASTIPPGQGDAFF. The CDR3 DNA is TGTGCCAGTACTATACCGCCGGGACAGGGGGACGCTTTCTTT.

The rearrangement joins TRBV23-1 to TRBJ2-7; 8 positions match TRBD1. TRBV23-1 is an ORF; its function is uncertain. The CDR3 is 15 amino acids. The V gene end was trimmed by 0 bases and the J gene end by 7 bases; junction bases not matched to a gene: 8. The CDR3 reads CASSQSGQGAQEQYF. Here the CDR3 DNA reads TGCGCCAGCAGTCAATCGGGGCAGGGGGCTCAAGAGCAGTACTTC.

The CDR3 reads CATSPGAGYNEQFF. CDR3 sequence (DNA): TGTGCCACCAGTCCAGGGGCCGGGTACAATGAGCAGTTCTTC. The chain recombines TRBV24-1 with TRBJ2-1, with D possibly TRBD1 on 6 matching bases. V was cut by 6 bases and J by 4 bases, with 12 bases left in between. Germline V gene lookup returns CDR1 KGHDR and CDR2 SFDVKD. The CDR3 covers 14 residues.

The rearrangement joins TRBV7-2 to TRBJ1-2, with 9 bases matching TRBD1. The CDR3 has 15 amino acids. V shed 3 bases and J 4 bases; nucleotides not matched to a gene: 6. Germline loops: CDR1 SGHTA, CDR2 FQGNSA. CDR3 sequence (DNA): TGTGCCAGCAGCTTTGGACAGGGGCTCCTCTATGGCTACACCTTC. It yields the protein CASSFGQGLLYGYTF.

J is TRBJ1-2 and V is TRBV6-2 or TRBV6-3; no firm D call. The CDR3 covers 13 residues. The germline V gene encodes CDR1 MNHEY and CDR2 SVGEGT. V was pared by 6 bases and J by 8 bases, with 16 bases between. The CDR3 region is CASSSGIAWGYTF. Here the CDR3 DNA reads TGTGCCAGCAGCTCCGGGATCGCCTGGGGCTACACCTTC.

The CDR3: CASSAVGQGFNYGYTF. The DNA of the CDR3 is TGTGCCAGCAGCGCGGTGGGACAGGGGTTTAACTATGGCTACACCTTC. The chain recombines TRBV5-6 with TRBJ1-2; 10 bases match TRBD1. The CDR3 sequence is 16 residues long. Germline CDR1 SGHDT, CDR2 YYEEEE. V gave up 4 bases and J gave up 1 base; unmatched junction bases: 7. The whole variable domain, filled in from reference TRBV5-6 and TRBJ1-2, reads DAGVTQSPTHLIKTRGQQVTLRCSPKSGHDTVSWYQQALGQGPQFIFQYYEEEERQRGNFPDRFSGHQFPNYSSELNVNALLLGDSALYLCASSAVGQGFNYGYTFGSGTRLTVV.

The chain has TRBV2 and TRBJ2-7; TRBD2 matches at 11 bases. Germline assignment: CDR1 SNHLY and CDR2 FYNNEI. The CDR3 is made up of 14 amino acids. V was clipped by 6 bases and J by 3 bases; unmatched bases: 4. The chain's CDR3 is CASRGTSGGYEQYF. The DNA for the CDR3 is TGTGCCAGCAGAGGCACTAGCGGGGGCTACGAGCAGTACTTC.

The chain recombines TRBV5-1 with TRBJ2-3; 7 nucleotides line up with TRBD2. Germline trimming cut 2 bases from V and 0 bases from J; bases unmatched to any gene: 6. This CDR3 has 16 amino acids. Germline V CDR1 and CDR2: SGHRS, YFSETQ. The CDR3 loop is CASSFDLSGSTDTQYF. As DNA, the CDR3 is TGCGCCAGCAGCTTCGATCTTAGCGGGAGCACAGATACGCAGTATTTT.